This TCR beta chain was identified during a study of patients with pleural tuberculosis (dated by TCRdb to between 2014 and 2016). The CDR1 and CDR2 encoded by the germline V gene are SGHAT and FQNNGV. V is shortened by 5 bases, J by 5 bases, and the region joining them spans 10 bases. Its CDR3 holds 12 amino acids, cysteine through valine. Just the 36-base CDR3 DNA is kept, in frame starting at base 1. This clonotype was picked up many times. Its specific antigen is unknown. It has no much larger one-base neighbor in the sample; base qualities were not kept. Sequenced on an Illumina Genome Analyzer IIx. TCRdb ran its own pipeline on the public reads, namely fastp trimming at Q25 and MiXCR clone calling, and kept in-frame beta chains. CDR3 protein duplicates are merged, each entry listing the most common genes and DNA. Recorded for this sample are about 50,000 distinct CDR3 sequences; about 6.8% of them occurred a single time. The ten largest clones add up to about 16% of the sample.

The origin of this receptor is a human donor with pleural tuberculosis. This chain joins TRBV11-2 to TRBJ2-7; possibly the D gene is TRBD2, per 5 matching bases. In nucleotide form, the sequence is TGTGCCAGCAGCCGCCAACTAGACGAGCAGTACGTC. Its protein reads: CASSRQLDEQYV.